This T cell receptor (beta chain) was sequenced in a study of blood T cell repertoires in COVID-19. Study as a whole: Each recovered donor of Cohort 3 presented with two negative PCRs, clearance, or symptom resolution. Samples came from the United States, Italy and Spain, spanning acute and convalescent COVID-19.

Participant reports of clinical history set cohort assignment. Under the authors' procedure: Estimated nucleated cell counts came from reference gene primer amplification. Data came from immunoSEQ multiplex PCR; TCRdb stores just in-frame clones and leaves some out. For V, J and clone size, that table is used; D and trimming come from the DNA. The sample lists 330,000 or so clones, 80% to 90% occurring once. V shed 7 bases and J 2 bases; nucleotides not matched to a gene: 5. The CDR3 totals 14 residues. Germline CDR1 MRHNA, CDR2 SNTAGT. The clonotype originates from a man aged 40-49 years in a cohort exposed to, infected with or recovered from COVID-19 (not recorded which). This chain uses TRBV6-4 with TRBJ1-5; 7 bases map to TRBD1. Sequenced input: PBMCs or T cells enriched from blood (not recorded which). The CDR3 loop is CASNRTGGNQPQHF. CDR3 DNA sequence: TGTGCCAGCAACCGCACAGGGGGCAATCAGCCCCAGCATTTT.